Sequencing of this TCR beta chain was carried out in a study of OX40 agonist ivuxolimab in advanced cancers. Study findings and constraints: It was also the case that some nonresponders had low normalized T-cell clonal expansion.

Blood got drawn at baseline, again on cycle 4 day 1, and then on cycle 7 day 1. V lost 2 bases and J 1 base, leaving 11 bases between the germline ends. The CDR3 has 14 amino acids. CDR1 and CDR2 (germline): GTSNPN, SVGIG (reference sequence). As for this clone: The antigen remains unidentified.

Data came from immunoSEQ multiplex PCR; TCRdb stores just in-frame clones and leaves some out. Here the sample spans about 79,000 clones, roughly 90% being singletons. The rearrangement uses TRBV30 and TRBJ1-1, with D possibly TRBD1 on 5 matching bases. The TCR sequence derives from an adult with an advanced solid tumor such as melanoma, head and neck, liver or kidney cancer. Specimen: CD4+ or CD8+ T cells sorted from blood, collected in a trial of the OX40 agonist ivuxolimab. The CDR3 protein is CAWSLGTWNTEAFF. The DNA of the CDR3 is TGTGCCTGGAGTCTCGGGACCTGGAACACTGAAGCTTTCTTT.